This T cell receptor (beta chain) was sequenced during a study of PD-1 blockade in classical Hodgkin lymphoma. Study-wide points: Complete responders had baseline diversity similar to newly diagnosed patients.

Germline V gene sequence: CDR1 SGHNT, CDR2 YYREEE (reference sequence). This CDR3 is 13 amino acids long. Between the trimmed V and J ends, which lost 2 bases and 6 bases, there was a span of 8 bases. Points on this clone: No antigen is known for it.

As to time point: cycle 4 day 1 (C4D1), after more than five weeks of nivolumab. All the patients suffered relapse after autologous stem cell transplantation, and brentuximab vedotin exposure differed. Patients showed best responses of complete response, partial response or progressive disease. The assay was immunoSEQ multiplex PCR, and TCRdb's table has in-frame clones only and misses some. Of approximately 96,000 clones in the sample, under 95% were seen once. The sequence derives from a human donor with classical Hodgkin lymphoma. The sample here was peripheral blood mononuclear cells (PBMCs), taken before the fourth cycle of nivolumab. This rearrangement joins TRBV5-4 to TRBJ2-2; the D is unclear. The CDR3, as DNA: TGTGCCAGCAGCTTACCCGGTTCCGGGGAGCTGTTTTTT. This encodes CASSLPGSGELFF.